The source of this T cell receptor (beta chain) is a study of blood T cells in healthy people across ages. V lost 10 bases, J lost 11 bases, and 16 bases stayed unmatched. The CDR3 has 15 residues. Germline V CDR1 and CDR2: SGHRS, YFSETQ. PCR was performed a second time for roughly 6 to 12 cycles using a sample-barcoded 5' primer and a J-beta primer mix. TCRdb analysed the 5' RACE reads with MiXCR anew, one entry per CDR3 protein. Altogether about 760,000 distinct CDR3 sequences are present, approximately 60% being singletons, with the ten largest covering more than 25%. Each sample used at least 7 million PBMCs.

This TCR was recovered from a man between 35 and 55 years old in good health. The chain has TRBV5-1 and TRBJ2-5, with 14 bases matching TRBD2. Sequencing input: blood. The CDR3 DNA reads as TGCGCCTCGGGACTAGCGGGAGCTGGGAACAATGAGCAGTACTTC. It encodes CASGLAGAGNNEQYF.